This TCR beta chain was identified in a study of blood T cell repertoires in COVID-19. Study details: Donors in the United States, Italy and Spain gave samples during acute or convalescent COVID-19. From T cells, B-cell-depleted T cells, or PBMCs came the material, which was cDNA or gDNA.

Germline CDR1 reads SGDLS; CDR2 reads YYNGEE. The J segment lost 4 bases and the V segment lost 0 bases, leaving 9 bases of the junction unmatched. This CDR3 is 17 amino acids long. Study processing details: The assay estimated nucleated cells by amplifying reference gene primers. The repertoire was sequenced with immunoSEQ multiplex PCR; TCRdb's copy has only in-frame clones and lacks some. V and J calls and clone size are given by that table; D and trimming were obtained from the DNA. The table has fewer than 150,000 clones, 60% to 85% seen once. The chain recombines TRBV9 with TRBJ2-1; 8 bases agree with TRBD2. This TCR was recovered from a man in his 70s with acute or convalescent COVID-19. The specimen sequenced was peripheral blood. CDR3 coding DNA: TGTGCCAGCAGCGTAGCTGAGGGAGCGGGAGCATACAATGAGCAGTTCTTC. Translating gives CASSVAEGAGAYNEQFF.